This passage covers 18 T cell receptor beta chains from one sample sequenced in a study of breast tumors, draining lymph nodes, adjacent tissues. MiXCR, run by TCRdb on the multiplex PCR reads, gives a single entry per CDR3 protein. The repertoire holds some 31,000 distinct CDR3 sequences, with 60% to 70% as singletons. Specimen: breast tumor tissue. Receptors originate from a female donor with breast cancer. Some clones in this sample may be carry-over from other donors' samples.

CDR3 sequence (DNA): TGTGCCAGCAGCTCCACTAGCGGGATGGTTGTGGATACGCAGTATTTT. It codes for CASSSTSGMVVDTQYF. The chain couples TRBV7-3 to TRBJ2-3, with TRBD2 identical over 10 bases. Trimming cost V 4 bases and J 6 bases; bases outside gene matches: 10. CDR3 length: 16 amino acids. Germline V lookup: CDR1 SGHTA, CDR2 FQGTGA. Combining the CDR3 with reference TRBV7-3 and TRBJ2-3 gives the whole variable domain GAGVSQTPSNKVTEKGKYVELRCDPISGHTALYWYRQSLGQGPEFLIYFQGTGAADDSGLPNDRFFAVRPEGSVSTLKIQRTERGDSAVYLCASSSTSGMVVDTQYFGPGTRLTVL.

The rearrangement uses TRBV7-3 and TRBJ2-7; 8 positions match TRBD1. The CDR3 runs to 15 residues. The trim removed 5 bases at V and 4 bases at J, leaving 10 bases unmatched. Per germline, CDR1 SGHTA and CDR2 FQGTGA. CDR3 sequence reads: CASSRDRGPSYEQYF. CDR3 nucleotide sequence: TGTGCCAGCAGCCGAGACAGGGGTCCTTCGTACGAGCAGTACTTC.

This chain joins TRBV7-2 and TRBJ2-7; 12 bases are shared with TRBD1. Losses at the gene ends were 3 bases for V and 7 bases for J; bases not matched to a gene: 7. Looked up from germline, CDR1 is SGHTA and CDR2 is FQGNSA. This CDR3 spans 15 amino acids. The CDR3 DNA reads TGTGCCAGCAGCTTGGCGGGACAGGGGGCGCGGGAGCAGTACTTC. Amino acids: CASSLAGQGAREQYF.

This clonotype was observed a single time. V usage is TRBV6-6 and J usage is TRBJ2-3, with D perhaps TRBD1 (6 bases). V was shortened by 3 bases and J by 2 bases, with 12 bases between the two germline ends. Germline-derived CDR1 and CDR2 are MNHNY and SVGAGI (reference sequence). The CDR3 is made up of 15 amino acids. This chain's CDR3 is CASSYNRDNTDTQYF. The CDR3, as DNA: TGTGCCAGCAGTTATAACAGGGACAACACAGATACGCAGTATTTT.

This clonotype qualifies as medium-sized. The rearrangement uses TRBV2 and TRBJ1-2, with 7 bases identical to TRBD1. This CDR3 region has 16 residues. Losses at the gene ends were 3 bases for V and 1 base for J; bases not matched to a gene: 8. The germline CDR1 and CDR2 sequences are SNHLY and FYNNEI. The CDR3 sequence: CASSEWGQSFNYGYTF. CDR3 DNA sequence: TGTGCCAGCAGTGAGTGGGGACAGTCCTTTAACTATGGCTACACCTTC.

The V gene is TRBV20-1, the J gene TRBJ2-7, with D uncertain. CDR1 and CDR2 from the germline V gene are DFQATT and SNEGSKA (reference sequence). This CDR3 is 13 amino acids long. The ends were cut back, 1 base at V and 4 bases at J, with 11 bases in the middle. The CDR3 DNA reads as TGCAGTGCTAGAGGATATGAAGATTACGAGCAGTACTTC. Translated: CSARGYEDYEQYF.

CDR3 in amino acids: CASSPGGGYSYEQYF. Written as DNA, the CDR3 is TGTGCCAGTAGCCCCGGGGGGGGCTACTCCTACGAGCAGTACTTC. The V gene is TRBV19, the J gene TRBJ2-7, with 8 bases fitting TRBD2. The CDR3 covers 15 residues. Germline V gene sequence: CDR1 LNHDA, CDR2 SQIVND (reference sequence). With V trimmed by 6 bases and J by 0 bases, 7 bases remained unmatched.

The genes are TRBV20-1 and TRBJ2-1; TRBD2 aligns across 10 bases. This CDR3 is 15 amino acids long. Unmatched junction bases numbered 5, after V lost 4 bases and J lost 2 bases. Germline V gene lookup returns CDR1 DFQATT and CDR2 SNEGSKA (reference sequence). CDR3 in amino acids: CSAMWTSGTYNEQFF. The CDR3 DNA reads as TGCAGTGCTATGTGGACTAGCGGAACCTACAATGAGCAGTTCTTC.

In its sample, this clonotype is medium-sized. The gene calls are TRBV27 and TRBJ2-5; D is perhaps TRBD1 (7 bases). The CDR3 has 14 amino acids. V dropped 0 bases and J dropped 5 bases, with 10 bases sitting between them. Germline V gene sequence: CDR1 MNHEY, CDR2 SMNVEV (reference sequence). CDR3 amino acids: CASSLSAGGETQYF. DNA of the CDR3: TGTGCCAGCAGTTTATCGGCAGGGGGGGAGACCCAGTACTTC.

The V and J genes are TRBV24-1 and TRBJ2-1; 8 bases are a match to TRBD2. The CDR3 runs to 16 residues. Per the germline V gene, CDR1 is KGHDR and CDR2 is SFDVKD. Losses at the gene ends were 4 bases for V and 7 bases for J; bases not matched to a gene: 11. CDR3 bases: TGTGCCACCAGTGACCGGGGACTAGGTATCGGGAATGAGCAGTTCTTC. It yields the protein CATSDRGLGIGNEQFF.

The V call is TRBV7-8, the J call TRBJ2-7, with TRBD2 identical over 8 bases. This CDR3 is 16 amino acids long. Germline CDR1 SGHVS, CDR2 FQNEAQ. Trimming at V came to 1 base and at J to 0 bases, leaving 5 bases not matched to a gene. The CDR3 region is CASSLGASGLSYEQYF. CDR3 sequence (DNA): TGTGCCAGCAGCTTAGGAGCTAGCGGGCTCTCCTACGAGCAGTACTTC.

The chain uses TRBV20-1 and TRBJ2-1; TRBD2 matches at 15 bases. The J segment lost 5 bases and the V segment lost 3 bases, leaving 2 bases of the junction unmatched. This CDR3 comprises 15 residues. Looked up from germline, CDR1 is DFQATT and CDR2 is SNEGSKA (reference sequence). CDR3 sequence: CSARGTSGRHNEQFF. The CDR3 nucleotides read TGCAGTGCTAGGGGGACTAGCGGGAGGCACAATGAGCAGTTCTTC.

This clonotype appeared many times. Written as DNA, the CDR3 is TGTGCCAGCAGCCAAGTTGGAAGTAGGGGGCAGGTGTTTGGAAACACCATATATTTT. Its protein product is CASSQVGSRGQVFGNTIYF. This chain links TRBV3-1 with TRBJ1-3; TRBD1 agrees at 7 bases. Per the germline V gene, CDR1 is LGHDT and CDR2 is YNNKEL (reference sequence). Unmatched junction bases numbered 15, after V lost 1 base and J lost 3 bases. This CDR3 region has 19 residues. The variable domain in full, completed from reference TRBV3-1 and TRBJ1-3, reads DTAVSQTPKYLVTQMGNDKSIKCEQNLGHDTMYWYKQDSKKFLKIMFSYNNKELIINETVPNRFSPKSPDKAHLNLHINSLELGDSAVYFCASSQVGSRGQVFGNTIYFGEGSWLTVV.

Sample share makes this clonotype medium-sized. The chain joins TRBV5-1 to TRBJ2-7, with D perhaps matching TRBD1 or TRBD2 (5 bases each). This CDR3 has 11 amino acids. V was cut by 0 bases and J by 8 bases, with 6 bases left in between. Per the germline V gene, CDR1 is SGHRS and CDR2 is YFSETQ. The CDR3 DNA reads TGCGCCAGCAGCTTGGAGGGACAGCAGTACTTC. It yields the protein CASSLEGQQYF.

The sample holds many counts of this clonotype. V usage is TRBV7-3 and J usage is TRBJ1-1; no clear D gene. V lost 1 base, J lost 0 bases, and 6 bases lay in between. Germline CDR1 reads SGHTA; CDR2 reads FQGTGA. The CDR3 runs to 14 residues. This CDR3 reads CASSLNSMNTEAFF. CDR3 coding DNA: TGTGCCAGCAGCTTAAACAGTATGAACACTGAAGCTTTCTTT.

V usage is TRBV10-2 and J usage is TRBJ2-1; 9 bases agree with TRBD2. The J segment lost 10 bases and the V segment lost 3 bases, leaving 10 bases of the junction unmatched. The CDR3 runs 15 residues. Germline V lookup: CDR1 WSHSY, CDR2 SAAADI. In DNA form, the CDR3 reads TGCGCCAGCAGTGAAGAGTCTAGCGGGGTTGGGGAGCAGTTCTTC. This gives the protein CASSEESSGVGEQFF.

The rearrangement joins TRBV7-2 to TRBJ2-7; D is unresolved. V lost 5 bases and J lost 4, with 9 bases in between. In germline, CDR1 is SGHTA, CDR2 FQGNSA. This CDR3 has 12 amino acids. The CDR3 protein is CASSRPGYEQYF. The CDR3 DNA follows: TGTGCCAGCAGCCGACCAGGTTACGAGCAGTACTTC. Full variable domain (remainder filled in from reference TRBV7-2 and TRBJ2-7): GAGVSQSPSNKVTEKGKDVELRCDPISGHTALYWYRQSLGQGLEFLIYFQGNSAPDKSGLPSDRFSAERTGGSVSTLTIQRTQQEDSAVYLCASSRPGYEQYFGPGTRLTVT.

This sequence joins TRBV27 and TRBJ2-7; 7 bases line up with TRBD2. Per germline, CDR1 MNHEY and CDR2 SMNVEV (reference sequence). The CDR3 is made up of 12 amino acids. The V and J ends lost 6 bases and 7 bases, in that order; junction bases with no gene match: 6. Here the CDR3 reads CASRGLGREQYF. The CDR3 nucleotides are TGTGCCAGCAGGGGGCTCGGGAGGGAGCAGTACTTC.